The 5 T cell receptor beta chains below were found in one sample sequenced in a study of T cell responses to AZD1222 COVID-19 vaccine. Assay: immunoSEQ multiplex PCR; the TCRdb copy retains only in-frame clones and omits some. This table holds approximately 140,000 clones, 94% found once. The source was peripheral blood, collected on day 0 of AZD1222 vaccination. The receptors here all came from an adult in good health.

The CDR3 nucleotides read TGTGCCAGCAGCTTGCGACTAGCGGGGGCAGGCCTGCAAGAGACCCAGTACTTC. Translated, it gives CASSLRLAGAGLQETQYF. The chain combines TRBV5-4 with TRBJ2-5; 12 nucleotides agree with TRBD2. The CDR3 has 18 amino acids. V lost 1 base, J lost 2 bases, and 9 bases stayed unmatched. Per germline, CDR1 SGHNT and CDR2 YYREEE (reference sequence).

This clone was recorded only once. The J gene is TRBJ2-5, the V gene TRBV7-2, with a weak D call TRBD1 (5 bases). Germline V gene lookup returns CDR1 SGHTA and CDR2 FQGNSA. V lost 3 bases, J lost 5 bases, and 13 bases lay in between. The CDR3 has 14 amino acids. The CDR3 region is CASSLARVGETQYF. Here the CDR3 DNA reads TGTGCCAGCAGCTTGGCCAGGGTTGGGGAGACCCAGTACTTC.

The rearrangement uses TRBV12-3 or TRBV12-4 and TRBJ1-1, with D unresolved. Trimming stripped 8 bases from V and 0 bases from J, with 10 bases between. The CDR3 spans 13 residues. The CDR3 DNA sequence: TGTGCCAGCGGTAGAGAAGTGAACACTGAAGCTTTCTTT. It is translated as CASGREVNTEAFF.

V is TRBV2 and J is TRBJ1-4; TRBD1 matches at 10 bases. The CDR3 is 17 amino acids. Germline CDR1 SNHLY, CDR2 FYNNEI. V lost 2 bases, J lost 7 bases, and 10 bases stayed unmatched. CDR3: CASSETPPGQGTEKLFF. The CDR3 DNA follows: TGTGCCAGCAGTGAAACCCCGCCGGGACAGGGGACTGAAAAACTGTTTTTT.

J is TRBJ1-2 and V is TRBV3-1 (or the pseudogene TRBV3-2); unclear D gene. The CDR3 has 12 amino acids. V dropped 0 bases and J dropped 7 bases, with 6 bases sitting between them. Germline V gives CDR1 LGHDT, CDR2 YNNKEL (reference sequence). CDR3 residues: CASSQDKGGYTF. In nucleotides, the CDR3 is TGTGCCAGCAGCCAAGACAAGGGTGGCTACACCTTC.